A selection of T cell receptor beta chains follows, all from one sample in a study of shared clonotypes between healthy human individuals. Some clones are missing from TCRdb's copy, which holds only in-frame ones; the method was immunoSEQ multiplex PCR. This table has more than 2,000,000 clones, 85% to 95% appearing once. Material: naive CD4+ T cells sorted from blood. All receptors come from a man between 18 and 35 years old in good health. The CDR3 runs from the conserved cysteine through the conserved F or W. The D gene is left open where the match is weak. Rows may omit the clone size; those that give it use once, few, many or a size class.

j_gene: TRBJ1-5; abundance: NA; d_gene: NA; v_gene: TRBV28; CDR3aa: CASSYGPGNQPQHF; CDR3nt: TGTGCCAGCAGTTACGGGCCGGGCAATCAGCCCCAGCATTTT
j_gene: TRBJ2-3; abundance: NA; d_gene: NA; v_gene: TRBV6-1; CDR3aa: CASRESGTDTQYF; CDR3nt: TGTGCCAGCCGGGAGTCTGGCACAGATACGCAGTATTTT
j_gene: TRBJ2-5; abundance: NA; d_gene: TRBD2; v_gene: TRBV5-1; CDR3aa: CASSDTSGGWETQYF; CDR3nt: TGCGCCAGCAGCGACACTAGCGGGGGTTGGGAGACCCAGTACTTC
j_gene: TRBJ1-4; abundance: NA; d_gene: TRBD1; v_gene: TRBV7-2; CDR3aa: CASSPGTGFRGEKLFF; CDR3nt: TGTGCCAGCAGCCCAGGGACAGGGTTCAGGGGTGAAAAACTGTTTTTT
j_gene: TRBJ2-7; abundance: NA; d_gene: NA; v_gene: TRBV4-3; CDR3aa: CASSQERADRTLAHSYEQYF; CDR3nt: TGCGCCAGCAGCCAAGAGAGAGCGGACAGAACGCTTGCACACTCCTACGAGCAGTACTTC
j_gene: TRBJ2-1; abundance: once; d_gene: NA; v_gene: TRBV2; CDR3aa: CASGTSPNNEQFF; CDR3nt: TGTGCCAGTGGTACGTCCCCAAACAATGAGCAGTTCTTC
j_gene: TRBJ2-1; abundance: once; d_gene: TRBD1; v_gene: TRBV7-2; CDR3aa: CASSPTTGATYNEQFF; CDR3nt: TGTGCCAGCAGCCCCACGACAGGGGCCACCTACAATGAGCAGTTCTTC
j_gene: TRBJ1-4; abundance: NA; d_gene: NA; v_gene: TRBV10-3; CDR3aa: CAISSKRGNEKLFF; CDR3nt: TGTGCCATCTCTTCTAAGCGGGGTAATGAAAAACTGTTTTTT
j_gene: TRBJ2-1; abundance: NA; d_gene: TRBD1; v_gene: TRBV7-9; CDR3aa: CASSYLGANRGNEQFF; CDR3nt: TGTGCCAGCAGCTATTTAGGGGCGAACAGGGGCAATGAGCAGTTCTTC
j_gene: TRBJ1-4; abundance: few; d_gene: NA; v_gene: TRBV29-1; CDR3aa: CSVSRGPDNEKLFF; CDR3nt: TGCAGCGTTAGCAGGGGCCCTGATAATGAAAAACTGTTTTTT
j_gene: TRBJ2-3; abundance: NA; d_gene: TRBD2; v_gene: TRBV27; CDR3aa: CASSFTSGVITDTQYF; CDR3nt: TGTGCCAGCAGTTTCACTAGCGGGGTTATCACAGATACGCAGTATTTT
j_gene: TRBJ2-7; abundance: NA; d_gene: NA; v_gene: TRBV19; CDR3aa: CASSTGDVMYYEQYF; CDR3nt: TGTGCCAGTAGTACCGGGGACGTTATGTACTACGAGCAGTACTTC
j_gene: TRBJ1-6; abundance: NA; d_gene: NA; v_gene: TRBV9; CDR3aa: CASSVGSYNSPLHF; CDR3nt: TGTGCCAGCAGCGTTGGGTCCTATAATTCACCCCTCCACTTT
j_gene: TRBJ2-1; abundance: NA; d_gene: TRBD2; v_gene: TRBV29-1; CDR3aa: CSVEDLLAGATYNEQFF; CDR3nt: TGCAGCGTTGAGGATTTACTAGCGGGAGCGACCTACAATGAGCAGTTCTTC
j_gene: TRBJ1-6; abundance: once; d_gene: NA; v_gene: TRBV18; CDR3aa: CASSPGIVDSPLHF; CDR3nt: TGTGCCAGCTCCCCCGGGATAGTAGATTCACCCCTCCACTTT
j_gene: TRBJ2-1; abundance: NA; d_gene: TRBD2; v_gene: TRBV6-5; CDR3aa: CASSFPVREGPGEQFF; CDR3nt: TGTGCCAGCAGTTTCCCGGTGCGGGAGGGCCCGGGTGAGCAGTTCTTC
j_gene: TRBJ1-6; abundance: NA; d_gene: NA; v_gene: TRBV7-9; CDR3aa: CASSPGGNNSPLHF; CDR3nt: TGTGCCAGCAGCCCCGGGGGAAATAATTCACCCCTCCACTTT
j_gene: TRBJ2-7; abundance: NA; d_gene: NA; v_gene: TRBV29-1; CDR3aa: CSVTASNTPYEQYF; CDR3nt: TGCAGCGTGACAGCTAGCAATACGCCCTACGAGCAGTACTTC
j_gene: TRBJ1-5; abundance: NA; d_gene: TRBD1; v_gene: TRBV6-1; CDR3aa: CASSAGTGKHQPQHF; CDR3nt: TGTGCCAGCAGTGCCGGGACAGGGAAACATCAGCCCCAGCATTTT
j_gene: TRBJ2-2; abundance: NA; d_gene: NA; v_gene: TRBV19; CDR3aa: CASSDGPKGELFF; CDR3nt: TGTGCCAGTAGCGACGGGCCGAAAGGGGAGCTGTTTTTT
j_gene: TRBJ1-5; abundance: NA; d_gene: NA; v_gene: TRBV18; CDR3aa: CASSVGGFNQPQHF; CDR3nt: TGTGCCAGCTCTGTAGGGGGATTCAATCAGCCCCAGCATTTT
j_gene: TRBJ2-7; abundance: NA; d_gene: NA; v_gene: TRBV5-1; CDR3aa: CASSLGPQGEQYF; CDR3nt: TGCGCCAGCAGCTTGGGCCCTCAGGGGGAGCAGTACTTC
j_gene: TRBJ1-3; abundance: NA; d_gene: NA; v_gene: TRBV6-5; CDR3aa: CASSLSQGLSGNTIYF; CDR3nt: TGTGCCAGCAGTTTGTCACAGGGCCTCTCTGGAAACACCATATATTTT
j_gene: TRBJ2-7; abundance: NA; d_gene: TRBD2; v_gene: TRBV11-2; CDR3aa: CASSSGLAGGREQYF; CDR3nt: TGTGCCAGCAGCTCGGGACTAGCGGGGGGGCGTGAGCAGTACTTC
j_gene: TRBJ1-2; abundance: NA; d_gene: TRBD1; v_gene: TRBV2; CDR3aa: CASSERGQGSNSGGYTF; CDR3nt: TGTGCCAGCAGTGAAAGGGGACAGGGGAGTAATTCTGGGGGCTACACCTTC
j_gene: TRBJ2-2; abundance: NA; d_gene: NA; v_gene: TRBV6-1; CDR3aa: CASMTREVTGELFF; CDR3nt: TGTGCCAGCATGACCAGGGAGGTGACCGGGGAGCTGTTTTTT
j_gene: TRBJ1-6; abundance: NA; d_gene: NA; v_gene: TRBV9; CDR3aa: CASSGEVGRSSPLHF; CDR3nt: TGTGCCAGCAGCGGAGAGGTCGGCAGGAGTTCACCCCTCCACTTT
j_gene: TRBJ2-3; abundance: NA; d_gene: NA; v_gene: TRBV10-1; CDR3aa: CASSAQVTDTQYF; CDR3nt: TGCGCCAGCAGTGCACAGGTCACAGATACGCAGTATTTT
j_gene: TRBJ1-1; abundance: NA; d_gene: NA; v_gene: TRBV9; CDR3aa: CASSLRGTLGDTEAFF; CDR3nt: TGTGCCAGCAGCTTGCGGGGCACGTTGGGGGACACTGAAGCTTTCTTT
j_gene: TRBJ2-7; abundance: NA; d_gene: NA; v_gene: TRBV6-1; CDR3aa: CASSTGPTTYEQYF; CDR3nt: TGTGCCAGCAGTACAGGTCCCACTACCTACGAGCAGTACTTC
j_gene: TRBJ1-5; abundance: few; d_gene: TRBD1; v_gene: TRBV10-3; CDR3aa: CATDRGLSNQPQHF; CDR3nt: TGTGCCACCGACAGGGGATTAAGCAATCAGCCCCAGCATTTT
j_gene: TRBJ1-1; abundance: NA; d_gene: TRBD1; v_gene: TRBV5-1; CDR3aa: CASSLVGQGALTEAFF; CDR3nt: TGCGCCAGCAGCTTGGTGGGACAGGGGGCGTTAACTGAAGCTTTCTTT
j_gene: TRBJ2-5; abundance: NA; d_gene: NA; v_gene: TRBV6-6; CDR3aa: CASSYSTSSETQYF; CDR3nt: TGTGCCAGCAGTTACTCGACGAGCTCGGAGACCCAGTACTTC
j_gene: TRBJ1-2; abundance: NA; d_gene: NA; v_gene: TRBV28; CDR3aa: CATSRDTGNYGYTF; CDR3nt: TGTGCCACCAGTCGAGACACAGGGAACTATGGCTACACCTTC
j_gene: TRBJ1-4; abundance: NA; d_gene: NA; v_gene: TRBV7-9; CDR3aa: CASSVAGQGKEKLFF; CDR3nt: TGTGCCAGCAGCGTTGCAGGGCAGGGGAAGGAAAAACTGTTTTTT
j_gene: TRBJ1-4; abundance: NA; d_gene: NA; v_gene: TRBV10-3; CDR3aa: CAISGSTNEKLFF; CDR3nt: TGTGCCATCTCTGGCAGCACTAATGAAAAACTGTTTTTT
j_gene: TRBJ1-5; abundance: NA; d_gene: NA; v_gene: TRBV4-2; CDR3aa: CASSQTSQAANQPQHF; CDR3nt: TGTGCCAGCAGCCAAACCTCACAGGCAGCTAATCAGCCCCAGCATTTT
j_gene: TRBJ2-7; abundance: NA; d_gene: TRBD1; v_gene: TRBV5-4; CDR3aa: CASSPGTGLYEQYF; CDR3nt: TGTGCCAGCAGCCCCGGGACAGGGCTCTACGAGCAGTACTTC
j_gene: TRBJ2-6; abundance: NA; d_gene: NA; v_gene: TRBV15; CDR3aa: CATSGYIGRGSGANVLTF; CDR3nt: TGTGCCACCAGCGGTTACATCGGGCGGGGCTCTGGGGCCAACGTCCTGACTTTC